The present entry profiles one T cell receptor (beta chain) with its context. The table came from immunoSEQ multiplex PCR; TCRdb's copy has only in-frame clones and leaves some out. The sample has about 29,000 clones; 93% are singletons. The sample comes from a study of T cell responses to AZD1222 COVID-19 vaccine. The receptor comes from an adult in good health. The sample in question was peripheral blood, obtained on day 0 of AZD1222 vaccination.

The CDR3 bases are TGTGCCAGCAGCTTAGTTTACAGAGGCACTGAAGCTTTCTTT. Protein sequence: CASSLVYRGTEAFF. This chain connects TRBV11-2 to TRBJ1-1; the D is unclear. The CDR3 spans 14 residues. Between the trimmed V and J ends, which lost 1 base and 4 bases, there was a span of 10 bases. Germline values: CDR1 SGHAT, CDR2 FQNNGV.